The clone carrying this T cell receptor (beta chain) showed up many times. This sample was included in a study of response to subunit inactivated influenza vaccine. CDR1 is SGHRS, CDR2 YFSETQ, per germline. The CDR3 consists of 15 residues. Unmatched junction bases numbered 10, after V lost 5 bases and J lost 7 bases. A single record per CDR3 protein comes from TCRdb applying MiXCR to the RT-PCR reads. The table records about 540,000 distinct CDR3 sequences, roughly 25% of them present only once. These sequences were also reported in another study, on T cells expressing NK-cell markers. That source reports: Libraries used 5'RACE template switching adding universal primer site and UMIs. About 1.0-7.0% of CD8+ T cells in six or seven donors belonged to dominant NKG2C+ clonotypes. Once again these clonotypes came out on top in the CD3+CD56-NKG2C+ fraction of several donors.

The chain combines TRBV5-1 with TRBJ2-2, with 8 bases lining up with TRBD1. The sample in question was CD4+ T cells sorted from PBMCs, obtained 11 to 12 days after vaccination. This TCR derives from a man aged 50 to 59 who received an inactivated influenza vaccine. The CDR3 sequence is CASSTRQGTDGELFF. The CDR3 bases are TGCGCCAGCAGTACCCGACAGGGGACGGACGGGGAGCTGTTTTTT.